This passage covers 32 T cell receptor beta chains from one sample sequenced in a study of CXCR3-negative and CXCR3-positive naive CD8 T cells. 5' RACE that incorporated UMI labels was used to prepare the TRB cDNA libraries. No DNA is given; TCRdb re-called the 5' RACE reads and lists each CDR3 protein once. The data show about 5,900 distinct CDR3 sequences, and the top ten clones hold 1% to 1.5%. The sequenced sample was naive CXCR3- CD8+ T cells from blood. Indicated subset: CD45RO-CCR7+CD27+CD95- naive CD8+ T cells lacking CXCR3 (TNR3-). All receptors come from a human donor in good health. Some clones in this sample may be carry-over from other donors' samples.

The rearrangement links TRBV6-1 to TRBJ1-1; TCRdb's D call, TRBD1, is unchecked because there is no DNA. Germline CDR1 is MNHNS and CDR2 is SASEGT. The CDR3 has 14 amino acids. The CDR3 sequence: CASTPGQGYTEAFF.

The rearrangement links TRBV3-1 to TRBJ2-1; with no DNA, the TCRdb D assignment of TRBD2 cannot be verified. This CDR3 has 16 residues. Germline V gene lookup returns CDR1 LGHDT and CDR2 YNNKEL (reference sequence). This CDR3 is CASSHPAGSGGHEQFF.

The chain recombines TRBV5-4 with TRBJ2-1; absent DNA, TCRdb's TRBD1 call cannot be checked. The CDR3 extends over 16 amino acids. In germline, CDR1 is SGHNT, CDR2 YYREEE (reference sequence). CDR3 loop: CASSLKYGTIYNEQFF.

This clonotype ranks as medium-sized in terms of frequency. The CDR3 reads CASLPMTGVYEQYF. The chain recombines TRBV28 with TRBJ2-7; checking the TCRdb D call of TRBD1 is not possible without DNA. Germline V gives CDR1 MDHEN, CDR2 SYDVKM. The CDR3 loop spans 14 amino acids.

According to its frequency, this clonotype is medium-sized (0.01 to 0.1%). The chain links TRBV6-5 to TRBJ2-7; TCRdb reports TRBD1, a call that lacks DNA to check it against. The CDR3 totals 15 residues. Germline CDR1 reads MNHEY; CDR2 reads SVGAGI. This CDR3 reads CASSYKGTAKDEQYF.

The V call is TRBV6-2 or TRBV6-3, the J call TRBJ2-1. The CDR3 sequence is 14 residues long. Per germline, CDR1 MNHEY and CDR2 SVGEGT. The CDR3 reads CASSYDSSVDEQFF.

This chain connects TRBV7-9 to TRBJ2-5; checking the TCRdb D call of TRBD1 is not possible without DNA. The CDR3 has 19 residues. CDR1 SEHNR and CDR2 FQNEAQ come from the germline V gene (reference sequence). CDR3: CASSLEARDTGAILETQYF.

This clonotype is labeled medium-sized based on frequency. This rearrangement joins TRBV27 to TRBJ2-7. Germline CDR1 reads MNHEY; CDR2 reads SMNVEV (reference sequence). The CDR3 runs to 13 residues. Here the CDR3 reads CASASGSNYEQYF.

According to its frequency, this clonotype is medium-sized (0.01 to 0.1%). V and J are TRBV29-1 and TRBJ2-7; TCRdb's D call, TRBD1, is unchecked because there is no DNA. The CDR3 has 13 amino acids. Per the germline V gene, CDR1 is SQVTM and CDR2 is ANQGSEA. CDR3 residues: CSAAGTSSYEQYF.

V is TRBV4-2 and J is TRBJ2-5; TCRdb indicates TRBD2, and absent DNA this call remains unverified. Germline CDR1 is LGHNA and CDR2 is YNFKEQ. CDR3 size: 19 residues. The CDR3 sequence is CASSQGTPGELAGQKTQYF.

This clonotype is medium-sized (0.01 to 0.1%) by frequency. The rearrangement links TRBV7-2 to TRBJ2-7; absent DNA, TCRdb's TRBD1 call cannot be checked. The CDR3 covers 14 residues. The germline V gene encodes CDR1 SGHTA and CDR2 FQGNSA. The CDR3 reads CASSLGRGRGEQYF.

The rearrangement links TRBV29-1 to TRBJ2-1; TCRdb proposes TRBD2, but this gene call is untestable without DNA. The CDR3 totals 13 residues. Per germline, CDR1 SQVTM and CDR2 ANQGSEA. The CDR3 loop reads CSASGVSYNEQFF.

The CDR3 loop reads CASSLVGTSYNEQFF. The chain links TRBV7-9 to TRBJ2-1; TCRdb outputs TRBD2, but without DNA this stays unchecked. Germline V gives CDR1 SEHNR, CDR2 FQNEAQ (reference sequence). The CDR3 contains 15 residues.

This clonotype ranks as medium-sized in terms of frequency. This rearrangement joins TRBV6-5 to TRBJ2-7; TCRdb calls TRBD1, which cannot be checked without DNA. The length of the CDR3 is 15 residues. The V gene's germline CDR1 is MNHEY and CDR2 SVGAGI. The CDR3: CASSYAGGGSYEQYF.

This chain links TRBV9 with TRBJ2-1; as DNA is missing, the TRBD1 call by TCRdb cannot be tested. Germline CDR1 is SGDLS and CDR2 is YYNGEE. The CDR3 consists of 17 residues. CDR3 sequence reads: CASSVEGDPSSYNEQFF.

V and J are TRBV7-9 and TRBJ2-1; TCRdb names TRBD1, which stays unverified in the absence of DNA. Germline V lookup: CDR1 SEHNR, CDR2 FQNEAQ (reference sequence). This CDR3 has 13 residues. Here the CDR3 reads CASSLRDRNEQFF. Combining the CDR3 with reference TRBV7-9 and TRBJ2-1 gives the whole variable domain DTGVSQNPRHKITKRGQNVTFRCDPISEHNRLYWYRQTLGQGPEFLTYFQNEAQLEKSRLLSDRFSAERPKGSFSTLEIQRTEQGDSAMYLCASSLRDRNEQFFGPGTRLTVL.

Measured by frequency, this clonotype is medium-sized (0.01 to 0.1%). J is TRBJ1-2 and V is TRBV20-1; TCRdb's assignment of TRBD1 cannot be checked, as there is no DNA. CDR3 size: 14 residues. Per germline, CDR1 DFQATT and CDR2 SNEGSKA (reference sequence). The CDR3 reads CSALPGQVYRGYTF.

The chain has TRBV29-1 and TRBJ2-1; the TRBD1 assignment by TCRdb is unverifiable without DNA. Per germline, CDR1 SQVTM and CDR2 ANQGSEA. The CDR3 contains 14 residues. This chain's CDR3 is CSVEDRDRVGEQFF.

This CDR3 is CASRTPGGVVSWENTEAFF. The chain combines TRBV7-3 with TRBJ1-1; TCRdb picks TRBD1, but there is no DNA to check that call. This CDR3 region has 19 residues. Germline V gene lookup returns CDR1 SGHTA and CDR2 FQGTGA.

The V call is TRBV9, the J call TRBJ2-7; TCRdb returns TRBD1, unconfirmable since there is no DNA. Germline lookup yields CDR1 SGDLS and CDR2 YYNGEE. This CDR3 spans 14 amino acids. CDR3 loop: CASSVETGPYEQYF.

The CDR3 is CASSPGGGDNEQFF. The chain carries TRBV11-1 and TRBJ2-1; TCRdb selects TRBD1, and the lack of DNA leaves this call unchecked. This CDR3 is built from 14 residues. The germline gives CDR1 SGHAT, CDR2 FQDESV (reference sequence).

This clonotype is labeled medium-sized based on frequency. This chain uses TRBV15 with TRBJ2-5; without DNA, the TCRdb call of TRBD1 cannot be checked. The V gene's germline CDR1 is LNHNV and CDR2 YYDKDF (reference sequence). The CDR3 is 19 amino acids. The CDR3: CATSRLPQRGPTYQETQYF.

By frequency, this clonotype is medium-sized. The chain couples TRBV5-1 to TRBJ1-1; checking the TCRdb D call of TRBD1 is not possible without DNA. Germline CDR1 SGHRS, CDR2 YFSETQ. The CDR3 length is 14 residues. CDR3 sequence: CASTPGQLNTEAFF.

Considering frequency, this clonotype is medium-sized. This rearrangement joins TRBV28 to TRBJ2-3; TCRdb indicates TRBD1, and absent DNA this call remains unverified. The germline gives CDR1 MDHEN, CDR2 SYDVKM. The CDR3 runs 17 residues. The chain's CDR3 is CASSHLIEQESTDTQYF.

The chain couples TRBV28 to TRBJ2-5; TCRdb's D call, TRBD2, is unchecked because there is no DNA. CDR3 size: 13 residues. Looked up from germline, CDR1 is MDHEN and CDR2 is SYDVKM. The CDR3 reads CASIVVGGETQYF. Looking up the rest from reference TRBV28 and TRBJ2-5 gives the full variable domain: DVKVTQSSRYLVKRTGEKVFLECVQDMDHENMFWYRQDPGLGLRLIYFSYDVKMKEKGDIPEGYSVSREKKERFSLILESASTNQTSMYLCASIVVGGETQYFGPGTRLLVL.

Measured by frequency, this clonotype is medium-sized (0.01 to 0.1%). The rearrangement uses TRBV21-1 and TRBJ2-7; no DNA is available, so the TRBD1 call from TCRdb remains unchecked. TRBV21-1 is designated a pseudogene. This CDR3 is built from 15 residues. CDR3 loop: CASSKTGQRPYEQYF.

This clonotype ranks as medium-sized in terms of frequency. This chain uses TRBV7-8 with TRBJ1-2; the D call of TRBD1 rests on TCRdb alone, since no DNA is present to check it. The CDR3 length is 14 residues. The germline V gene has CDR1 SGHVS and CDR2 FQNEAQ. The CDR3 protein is CASSLDPPEYGYTF.

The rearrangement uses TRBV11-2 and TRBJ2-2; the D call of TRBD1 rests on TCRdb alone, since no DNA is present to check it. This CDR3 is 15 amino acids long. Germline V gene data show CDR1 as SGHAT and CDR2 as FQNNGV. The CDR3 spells CASSRQGSFTGELFF.

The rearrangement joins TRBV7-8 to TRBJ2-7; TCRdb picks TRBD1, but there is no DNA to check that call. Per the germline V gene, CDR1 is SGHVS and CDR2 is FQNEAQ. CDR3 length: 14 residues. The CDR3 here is CASSSPGTSYEQYF.

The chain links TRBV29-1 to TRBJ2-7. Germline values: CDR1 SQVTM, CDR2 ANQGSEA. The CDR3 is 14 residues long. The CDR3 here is CSVEDRGEVYEQYF.

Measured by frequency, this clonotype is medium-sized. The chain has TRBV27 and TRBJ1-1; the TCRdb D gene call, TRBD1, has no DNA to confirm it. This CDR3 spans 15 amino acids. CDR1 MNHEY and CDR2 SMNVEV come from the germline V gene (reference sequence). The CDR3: CASSLRTGMNTEAFF.

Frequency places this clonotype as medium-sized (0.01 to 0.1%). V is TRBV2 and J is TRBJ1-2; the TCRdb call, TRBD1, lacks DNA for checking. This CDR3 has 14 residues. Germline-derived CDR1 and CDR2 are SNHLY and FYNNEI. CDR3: CASRPVGQGYGYTF.